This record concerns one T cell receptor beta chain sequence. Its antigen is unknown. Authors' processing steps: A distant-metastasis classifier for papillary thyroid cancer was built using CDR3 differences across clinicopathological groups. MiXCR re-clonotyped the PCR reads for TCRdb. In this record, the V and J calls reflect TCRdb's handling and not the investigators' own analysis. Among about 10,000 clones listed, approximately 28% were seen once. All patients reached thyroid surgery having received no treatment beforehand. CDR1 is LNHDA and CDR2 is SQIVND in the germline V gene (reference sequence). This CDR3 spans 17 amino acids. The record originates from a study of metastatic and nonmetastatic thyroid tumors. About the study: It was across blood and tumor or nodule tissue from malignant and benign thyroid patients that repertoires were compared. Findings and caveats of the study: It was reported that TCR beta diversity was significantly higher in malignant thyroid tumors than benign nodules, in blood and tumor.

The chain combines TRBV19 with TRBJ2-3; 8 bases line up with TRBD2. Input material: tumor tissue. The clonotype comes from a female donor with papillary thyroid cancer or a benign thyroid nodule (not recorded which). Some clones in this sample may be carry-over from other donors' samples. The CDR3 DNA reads TGTGAAAGTAGTATCCAATGGGTTAGCGGGACCACAGATACGCAGTATTTT. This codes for CESSIQWVSGTTDTQYF. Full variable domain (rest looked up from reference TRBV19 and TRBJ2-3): DGGITQSPKYLFRKEGQNVTLSCEQNLNHDAMYWYRQDPGQGLRLIYYSQIVNDFQKGDIAEGYSVSREKKESFPLTVTSAQKNPTAFYLCESSIQWVSGTTDTQYFGPGTRLTVL.